Detailed here is one TCR beta chain. What it binds is unknown. This specimen belongs to a study of cytomegalovirus exposure and HLA in healthy donors. Study conclusions and caveats: Later work associated 16,951 TCR beta sequences with HLA alleles at 0.05 false discovery rate. Specificity of a few CMV-associated chains for CMV antigens was verified in vitro.

The study ran its PCR with 60 Vbeta and 13 Jbeta primers. The table came from immunoSEQ multiplex PCR; TCRdb's copy has only in-frame clones and leaves some out. The sample records 95,000 to 110,000 clones, around two thirds being singletons. With V trimmed by 1 base and J by 5 bases, 4 bases remained unmatched. Per germline, CDR1 SGHAT and CDR2 FQDESV (reference sequence). The CDR3 totals 14 residues. The V gene is TRBV11-1, the J gene TRBJ2-7; 8 bases fit TRBD1. Sequencing was carried out using PBMCs. The source is a woman between 50 and 59 years old in good health and CMV-seronegative. For the CDR3, the DNA is TGTGCCAGCAGCTTAGGACAGGGGAGGCACGAGCAGTACTTC. Translating gives CASSLGQGRHEQYF.